Presented here are 8 T cell receptor beta chains from one specimen sequenced in a study of B cell selection in AIRE deficiency. The assay was immunoSEQ multiplex PCR, and TCRdb's table has in-frame clones only and misses some. The sample shows 20,000 to 30,000 clones, roughly 97% of them seen only once. The sorted conventional CD4 T cells were gated as CD4+CD127+. Sequencing input: CD4+CD127+ conventional T cells sorted from PBMCs. The receptors come from a human donor in good health.

This sequence joins TRBV4-3 and TRBJ2-1, with 7 bases that match TRBD1. J gave up 7 bases and V 1 base, and 10 bases lay outside the gene matches. The CDR3 is 16 residues long. Looked up from germline, CDR1 is LGHNA and CDR2 is YSLEER. The CDR3, as DNA: TGCGCCAGCAGCCAAGTAACGGGACAGCCAGTAAATGAGCAGTTCTTC. Its translation is CASSQVTGQPVNEQFF.

This chain connects TRBV6-1 to TRBJ2-7; tentative D call: TRBD1 (6 bases). Germline CDR1 reads MNHNS; CDR2 reads SASEGT. V was shortened by 8 bases and J by 2 bases, with 10 bases between the two germline ends. The CDR3 length is 12 residues. The CDR3 sequence is CASGRQAYEQYF. CDR3 DNA: TGTGCCAGCGGTAGACAGGCCTACGAGCAGTACTTC.

This chain links TRBV5-8 with TRBJ1-4, with a weak D call TRBD1 (6 bases). V lost 3 bases and J lost 4, with 13 bases in between. Germline CDR1 and CDR2: SGHTS and YDEGEE. The CDR3 is 15 residues long. The CDR3: CASSSRDTHNEKLFF. CDR3 in DNA: TGTGCCAGCAGCTCCCGGGACACTCATAATGAAAAACTGTTTTTT. The variable domain in full, completed from reference TRBV5-8 and TRBJ1-4, reads EAGVTQSPTHLIKTRGQQATLRCSPISGHTSVYWYQQALGLGLQFLLWYDEGEERNRGNFPPRFSGRQFPNYSSELNVNALELEDSALYLCASSSRDTHNEKLFFGSGTQLSVL.

This clone was observed once. This chain connects TRBV4-1 to TRBJ1-2, with TRBD1 matching 10 bases. The CDR3 runs 16 residues. V gave up 4 bases and J gave up 3 bases; unmatched junction bases: 8. In germline, CDR1 is MGHRA, CDR2 YSYEKL. CDR3 amino acids: CASSPGTGALDYGYTF. CDR3 DNA sequence: TGCGCCAGCAGCCCCGGGACAGGGGCCCTCGACTATGGCTACACCTTC.

The gene calls are TRBV2 and TRBJ2-7, with unresolved D. The CDR3 loop spans 10 amino acids. Deletions cut 6 bases from V and 4 bases from J, with 4 bases between. From germline, CDR1 is SNHLY and CDR2 FYNNEI. The CDR3 loop is CASSQYEQYF. CDR3 DNA sequence: TGTGCCAGCAGCCAGTACGAGCAGTACTTC.

This clone was counted only a few times. The CDR3 region is CASSYSRNQPQHF. CDR3 nucleotide sequence: TGTGCCAGCAGTTACTCTCGTAATCAGCCCCAGCATTTT. The V gene is TRBV6-6, the J gene TRBJ1-5; the D is unclear. The germline V gene encodes CDR1 MNHNY and CDR2 SVGAGI (reference sequence). V shed 0 bases and J shed 4 bases, with 4 bases lying between them. This CDR3 has 13 amino acids.

The sample holds one count of this clone. The gene calls are TRBV7-2 and TRBJ2-2; TRBD1 is a possible D gene (5 bases). The CDR3 extends over 16 amino acids. V gave up 1 base and J gave up 0 bases, with 9 bases separating them. The germline gives CDR1 SGHTA, CDR2 FQGNSA. DNA of the CDR3: TGTGCCAGCAGCTTAGTGGGGCCTACGAACACCGGGGAGCTGTTTTTT. Amino acid sequence: CASSLVGPTNTGELFF.

The chain joins TRBV9 to TRBJ2-1, with TRBD2 as a possible D gene (5 bases). Germline V gene data show CDR1 as SGDLS and CDR2 as YYNGEE. CDR3 size: 17 residues. V lost 0 bases and J lost 0, with 13 bases in between. The CDR3 loop is CASSVVEAPSSYNEQFF. The CDR3 bases are TGTGCCAGCAGCGTAGTGGAGGCTCCAAGCTCCTACAATGAGCAGTTCTTC. Filled out from reference TRBV9 and TRBJ2-1, the complete variable domain reads DSGVTQTPKHLITATGQRVTLRCSPRSGDLSVYWYQQSLDQGLQFLIQYYNGEERAKGNILERFSAQQFPDLHSELNLSSLELGDSALYFCASSVVEAPSSYNEQFFGPGTRLTVL.